This TCR beta chain was retrieved from a study of technical replicates of blood from several donors. Notes on this clone: The same CDR3 is also encoded by other DNA sequences in this sample.

The CDR3 has 11 amino acids. V lost 4 bases, J lost 3 bases, and 4 bases lay in between. In germline, CDR1 is SGHAT, CDR2 FQNNGV. Libraries were prepared by immunoSEQ multiplex PCR; TCRdb keeps only in-frame clonotypes and omits some of them. The sample lists around 92,000 clones; about 94% were seen once. Source material: T cells isolated from PBMCs. This chain joins TRBV11-2 and TRBJ2-7; D not certain. This TCR was recovered from a human donor in good health. This CDR3 reads CASSSGYEQYF. The CDR3 coding sequence is TGTGCCAGCAGCTCAGGCTACGAGCAGTACTTC. Using reference TRBV11-2 and TRBJ2-7 for the parts outside the CDR3, the full variable domain is EAGVAQSPRYKIIEKRQSVAFWCNPISGHATLYWYQQILGQGPKLLIQFQNNGVVDDSQLPKDRFSAERLKGVDSTLKIQPAKLEDSAVYLCASSSGYEQYFGPGTRLTVT.